These T cell receptor beta chains were read from a single sample in a study of graft-versus-host responses after intestinal transplantation. These TCRs' antigens remain unknown. The protocol was immunoSEQ multiplex PCR, while the TCRdb copy is restricted to in-frame clones and leaves out a portion. The sample comprises about 150,000 clones, 80% to 95% of which are singletons, and roughly 0.19% rests with the top ten. Sequencing used unstimulated CD4+ T cells sorted from spleen or lymph node cells, obtained before intestinal transplant. Receptor source: a human donor who received an intestinal transplant. Both conserved end residues are part of each CDR3. Fields, in order: clone size, V gene, D gene, J gene, CDR3 protein, CDR3 DNA. The D gene is left open where the match is weak. The size of a clone is reported for some rows only, either as once, few or many, or as a class for expanded clones.

-	TRBV7-9	TRBD2	TRBJ2-7	CASSLGTSGTYEQYF	TGTGCCAGCAGCTTAGGGACTAGCGGAACCTACGAGCAGTACTTC
-	TRBV5-1	TRBD1	TRBJ1-1	CASSLRQGRKAEAFF	TGCGCCAGCAGCTTACGACAGGGTCGGAAGGCTGAAGCTTTCTTT
-	TRBV7-2	-	TRBJ2-7	CASSRNSGPSYEQYF	TGTGCCAGCAGCAGGAATAGCGGACCCTCCTACGAGCAGTACTTC
-	TRBV6-1	-	TRBJ2-7	CASSEAPTLTYEQYF	TGTGCCAGCAGTGAAGCTCCCACCTTAACCTACGAGCAGTACTTC
-	TRBV2	TRBD2	TRBJ2-7	CASREVAGVKYEQYF	TGTGCCAGCAGGGAGGTAGCGGGAGTAAAGTACGAGCAGTACTTC
-	TRBV11-2	-	TRBJ2-2	CASSLEPRPTGELFF	TGTGCCAGCAGCTTAGAACCCAGACCTACCGGGGAGCTGTTTTTT
-	TRBV5-1	-	TRBJ2-6	CASRPSPSGANVLTF	TGCGCCAGCAGACCCTCCCCCTCTGGGGCCAACGTCCTGACTTTC
-	TRBV4-2	TRBD2	TRBJ2-7	CASSRSRLAGGPSLHYEQYF	TGTGCCAGCAGCCGAAGCAGACTAGCGGGAGGGCCTTCGCTCCACTACGAGCAGTACTTC
-	TRBV15	-	TRBJ2-3	CATSGVSGISTDTQYF	TGTGCCACCAGCGGGGTAAGCGGAATAAGCACAGATACGCAGTATTTT
-	TRBV7-3	TRBD2	TRBJ2-4	CASSLEAGGPVQYF	TGTGCCAGCAGCTTAGAAGCGGGAGGGCCCGTTCAGTACTTC
-	TRBV5-8	TRBD2	TRBJ2-1	CASSSSWEGLGYNEQFF	TGTGCCAGCAGCTCCTCCTGGGAGGGCCTGGGCTACAATGAGCAGTTCTTC
few	TRBV5-1	TRBD2	TRBJ2-7	CASSLLGGRDAYEQYF	TGCGCCAGCAGCTTGTTAGGCGGGAGAGACGCCTACGAGCAGTACTTC
-	TRBV7-2	-	TRBJ2-3	CASSLLANVGTDTQYF	TGTGCCAGCAGCTTACTAGCTAATGTTGGTACAGATACGCAGTATTTT
-	TRBV7-7	TRBD1	TRBJ2-5	CASSRDRAETQYF	TGTGCTAGCAGCCGAGACAGGGCAGAGACCCAGTACTTC
-	TRBV28	TRBD2	TRBJ2-1	CASSPSSGGYNEQFF	TGTGCCAGCAGCCCCTCTAGCGGGGGTTACAATGAGCAGTTCTTC
once	TRBV27	-	TRBJ1-4	CASSPRQAGEKLFF	TGTGCCAGCAGTCCTCGACAGGCGGGTGAAAAACTGTTTTTT
-	TRBV28	-	TRBJ1-4	CATDSGRREKLFF	TGTGCCACCGACTCAGGACGGAGGGAAAAACTGTTTTTT
once	TRBV5-1	TRBD2	TRBJ2-5	CASSSLADNLAQYF	TGCGCCAGCAGCTCCCTAGCGGACAATCTAGCCCAGTACTTC
-	TRBV7-6	-	TRBJ1-3	CASSTARQDRSGNTIYF	TGTGCCAGCAGCACAGCTCGACAGGACCGCTCTGGAAACACCATATATTTT
-	TRBV5-6	-	TRBJ1-2	CASSLGVGLNYGYTF	TGTGCCAGCAGCTTGGGGGTGGGACTTAACTATGGCTACACCTTC
-	TRBV5-6	-	TRBJ1-4	CASSLRRSTNEKLFF	TGTGCCAGCAGCTTGAGAAGATCAACTAATGAAAAACTGTTTTTT
-	TRBV7-8	-	TRBJ2-3	CASSQGGGPTDTQYF	TGTGCCAGCAGCCAGGGAGGAGGTCCCACAGATACGCAGTATTTT
-	TRBV9	TRBD2	TRBJ2-3	CASSVVGGTSGLLADTQYF	TGTGCCAGCAGCGTAGTAGGGGGGACTAGCGGACTTCTTGCAGATACGCAGTATTTT
-	TRBV18	TRBD2	TRBJ2-2	CASSPLGLAGDTGELFF	TGTGCCAGCTCACCACTTGGACTAGCGGGAGACACCGGGGAGCTGTTTTTT
few	TRBV5-1	-	TRBJ1-3	CASSLAGAGNTIYF	TGCGCCAGCAGCTTGGCGGGGGCTGGAAACACCATATATTTT
-	TRBV5-4	-	TRBJ1-5	CASSLGSNQPQHF	TGTGCCAGCAGCTTGGGGAGCAATCAGCCCCAGCATTTT
-	TRBV29-1	-	TRBJ1-1	CSVLQGWNTEAFF	TGCAGCGTTTTACAGGGCTGGAACACTGAAGCTTTCTTT
-	TRBV20-1	-	TRBJ1-1	CSAPDRTEAFF	TGCAGTGCTCCAGATCGGACTGAAGCTTTCTTT
-	TRBV5-1	-	TRBJ1-1	CASSLTGNTEAFF	TGCGCCAGCAGCTTAACAGGGAACACTGAAGCTTTCTTT
-	TRBV28	-	TRBJ1-5	CASSIQVPYSNQPQHF	TGTGCCAGCAGTATTCAGGTTCCCTATAGCAATCAGCCCCAGCATTTT
-	TRBV30	-	TRBJ1-1	CAWRIRVLGDKGMNTEAFF	TGTGCCTGGAGAATAAGGGTGTTGGGGGATAAGGGAATGAACACTGAAGCTTTCTTT
-	TRBV28	-	TRBJ1-2	CASSLQTGLSNYGYTF	TGTGCCAGCAGCCTGCAGACGGGACTCTCTAACTATGGCTACACCTTC
few	TRBV5-1	-	TRBJ1-2	CASSRSSMGRGGGGYGYTF	TGCGCCAGCAGCCGATCCAGTATGGGCAGGGGAGGCGGTGGCTATGGCTACACCTTC
-	TRBV2	-	TRBJ2-1	CASCGDFLNEQFF	TGTGCCAGCTGTGGGGACTTCCTCAATGAGCAGTTCTTC
-	TRBV30	TRBD1	TRBJ1-2	CAWRGGGENGYTF	TGTGCCTGGAGAGGAGGGGGCGAGAATGGCTACACCTTC
-	TRBV19	TRBD1	TRBJ2-1	CASSSGTGLKQFF	TGTGCCAGTAGTAGCGGGACAGGGCTTAAGCAGTTCTTC
-	TRBV5-1	TRBD1	TRBJ2-1	CASSLEPGQAYNEQFF	TGCGCCAGCAGCTTGGAGCCGGGACAGGCCTACAATGAGCAGTTCTTC
-	TRBV5-1	-	TRBJ2-5	CASSSGPLVEQYF	TGCGCCAGCAGCAGCGGGCCATTGGTGGAGCAGTACTTC
-	TRBV2	-	TRBJ2-3	CASSESSNTQYF	TGTGCCAGCAGTGAGTCCAGTAATACGCAGTATTTT
-	TRBV28	TRBD1	TRBJ1-2	CASSLVQGLGYGYTF	TGTGCCAGCAGTTTAGTACAGGGGCTGGGTTATGGCTACACCTTC
-	TRBV7-2	-	TRBJ2-1	CASSLVTYSSYNEQFF	TGTGCCAGCAGCTTAGTCACGTATAGCTCCTACAATGAGCAGTTCTTC
-	TRBV9	TRBD2	TRBJ2-5	CASSVLAGMGETQYF	TGTGCCAGCAGCGTACTAGCGGGAATGGGAGAGACCCAGTACTTC
-	TRBV2	-	TRBJ1-1	CASSGGGNTEAFF	TGTGCCAGCAGTGGAGGCGGGAACACTGAAGCTTTCTTT
once	TRBV7-2	-	TRBJ2-7	CASSPEWSYEQYF	TGTGCCAGCAGCCCCGAATGGTCCTACGAGCAGTACTTC
-	TRBV6-6	-	TRBJ2-7	CASRPDRSYEQYF	TGTGCCAGCAGACCCGACCGCTCCTACGAGCAGTACTTC
-	TRBV9	TRBD2	TRBJ2-2	CASSVTSGRATGTGELFF	TGTGCCAGCAGCGTAACCAGCGGGAGGGCCACGGGCACCGGGGAGCTGTTTTTT